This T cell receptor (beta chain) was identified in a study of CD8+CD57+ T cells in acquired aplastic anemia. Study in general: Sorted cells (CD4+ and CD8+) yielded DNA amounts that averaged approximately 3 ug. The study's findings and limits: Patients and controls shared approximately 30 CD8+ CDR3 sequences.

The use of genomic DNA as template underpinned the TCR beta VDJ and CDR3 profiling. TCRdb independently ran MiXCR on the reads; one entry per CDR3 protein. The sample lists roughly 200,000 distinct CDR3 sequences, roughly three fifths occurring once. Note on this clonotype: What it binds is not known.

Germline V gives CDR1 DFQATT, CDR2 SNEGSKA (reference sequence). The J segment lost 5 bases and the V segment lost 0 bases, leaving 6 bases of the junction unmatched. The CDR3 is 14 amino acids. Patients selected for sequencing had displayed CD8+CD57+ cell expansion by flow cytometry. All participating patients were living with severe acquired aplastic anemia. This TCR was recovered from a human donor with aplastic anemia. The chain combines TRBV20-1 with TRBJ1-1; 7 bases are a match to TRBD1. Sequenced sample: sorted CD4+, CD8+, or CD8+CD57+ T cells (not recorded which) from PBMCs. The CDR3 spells CSARDQAGGTEAFF. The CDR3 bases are TGCAGTGCTAGAGATCAGGCAGGGGGGACTGAAGCTTTCTTT.